The clone carrying this T cell receptor beta chain was counted at least ten times. Its antigen is as yet unknown. HTBI primers from iRepertoire and Arm-PCR of CDR3 regions yielded the TCR beta libraries. As handled by the study authors: Detected in the samples were approximately 58 TRBV and 15 or so TRBJ segments. MiXCR, run by TCRdb on the multiplex PCR reads, gives a single entry per CDR3 protein. None of the V and J calls come from the authors' own analysis; TCRdb made them. The table includes roughly 470,000 distinct CDR3 sequences, less than 25% detected once. The sample is drawn from a study of regulatory T cells in long-lasting Graves disease. Whole-study results and caveats: A limited number of samples was an acknowledged limitation. Segments TRBV28, TRBJ1-2 and TRBJ2-5 showed preferential usage in persistent disease.

CDR3 size: 12 residues. With 4 bases removed from V and 5 bases from J, the gap between germline ends came to 6 bases. Germline assignment: CDR1 SGHTA and CDR2 FQGNSA. Time point in this sample: persistent/refractory GD, antithyroid drugs over 5 years with positive TRAb. Isolated PBMC RNA provided the starting material for the TCR library. This TCR derives from a female donor with Graves disease. The gene calls are TRBV7-2 and TRBJ2-4; weak D call: TRBD2 (5 bases). This specimen was peripheral blood mononuclear cells (PBMCs), taken when the disease was refractory, from a patient treated with antithyroid drugs. The CDR3 here is CASSWGENIQYF. In DNA form, the CDR3 reads TGTGCCAGCAGCTGGGGAGAAAACATTCAGTACTTC.